This TCR beta chain was sequenced during a study of identical twins. Addition of a universal primer site occurred through template switching, and cDNA carried unique molecular identifiers. MiXCR was run by TCRdb on the 5' RACE reads, yielding one entry per CDR3 protein. The sample holds some 500,000 distinct CDR3 sequences; around 15% are singletons and the top ten take about 0.97%. This clonotype was counted between two and nine times. The CDR3 is 15 amino acids. V shed 2 bases and J 10 bases; nucleotides not matched to a gene: 12. Germline lookup yields CDR1 LGHNT and CDR2 FRNRAP. Another study also made use of these data, one on yellow fever vaccine responses in identical twins. That investigation notes: A vaccine T cell response that seemed partly convergent and partly personalized was reported in twins.

This chain links TRBV12-5 with TRBJ2-7; 9 bases agree with TRBD1. Sequencing used CD4+ T cells sorted from blood. The TCR was taken from a young woman in good health. CDR3 sequence reads: CASGLLHRDRVEQYF. Here the CDR3 DNA reads TGTGCTAGTGGTTTGCTCCACCGGGACAGGGTAGAACAGTACTTC.